The present T cell receptor beta chain was sequenced within a study of blood T cells in healthy people across ages. Study observations and caveats: The lack of PBMC sorting stopped any conclusive naive versus antigen-experienced comparison.

The CDR3 is made up of 11 amino acids. A sample-barcoded 5' primer and a J-beta primer mix were used in a second PCR of roughly 6 to 11 cycles. Researchers report that a template-switch adaptor with 12 random nucleotides tagged each cDNA molecule. TCRdb used MiXCR to reprocess the 5' RACE reads, holding one entry per CDR3 protein. The table lists about 1.8 million distinct CDR3 sequences, around 50% of them singletons. Comments on this clonotype: The antigen is undetermined. A junction end diverges from the germline sequence, so it may reflect a read error.

The sequence was collected from a woman in her thirties or forties in good health. The gene calls are TRBV12-3 or TRBV12-4 and TRBJ2-1, with TRBD1 identical over 8 bases. The sample consisted of blood. CDR3 bases: TGTACCAGCAGTTTGGACAGGGAAGGGTTCTTC. It translates to CTSSLDREGFF.